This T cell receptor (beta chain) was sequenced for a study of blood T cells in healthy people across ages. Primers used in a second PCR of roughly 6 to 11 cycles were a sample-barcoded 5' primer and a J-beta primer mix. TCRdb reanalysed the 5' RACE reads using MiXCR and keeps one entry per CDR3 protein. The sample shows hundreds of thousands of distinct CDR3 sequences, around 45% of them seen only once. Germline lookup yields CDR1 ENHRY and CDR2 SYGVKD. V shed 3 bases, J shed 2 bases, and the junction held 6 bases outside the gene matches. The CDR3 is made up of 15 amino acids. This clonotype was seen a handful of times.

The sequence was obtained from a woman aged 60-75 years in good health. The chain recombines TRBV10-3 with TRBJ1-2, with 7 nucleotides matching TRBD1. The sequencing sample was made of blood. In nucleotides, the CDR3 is TGTGCCATCAGTGATAGAACAGGGGACAACTATGGCTACACCTTC. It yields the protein CAISDRTGDNYGYTF.